Following are 23 T cell receptor beta chains from one sample sequenced in a study of T cells after yellow fever vaccination (dated by TCRdb to between 2018 and 2021). The receptor library was made with 5' RACE. For sequencing, an Illumina HiSeq 2500 was employed. TCRdb ran its own pipeline on the public reads, namely fastp trimming at Q25 and MiXCR clone calling, and kept in-frame beta chains. CDR3 protein sequences are deduplicated, and each keeps its most common genes and DNA. In all, the sample holds just under 600,000 distinct CDR3 sequences, and less than 15% of those were seen once. The top ten hold around an eighth of the sample. The treatment or condition label here, explained by the study, means: live attenuated yellow fever vaccine strain. The specimen was PBMCs, collected on the day of the yellow fever booster vaccination. Receptors were obtained from a man aged 25-40 years who received the YFV17D yellow fever vaccine.

In this sample, this clonotype turned up many times. The J gene is TRBJ2-5, the V gene TRBV29-1; TRBD1 matches 10 bases. This CDR3 region has 16 residues. V trimming: 1 base; J trimming: 5 bases; junction bases outside the gene matches: 10. In germline, CDR1 is SQVTM, CDR2 ANQGSEA. The CDR3 DNA reads as TGCAGCGTTGAAGCCCGGGACAGGGGTTTCGGGGAGACCCAGTACTTC. Translation gives CSVEARDRGFGETQYF. The complete variable domain, with remaining parts taken from reference TRBV29-1 and TRBJ2-5, reads SAVISQKPSRDICQRGTSLTIQCQVDSQVTMMFWYRQQPGQSLTLIATANQGSEATYESGFVIDKFPISRPNLTFSTLTVSNMSPEDSSIYLCSVEARDRGFGETQYFGPGTRLLVL.

The chain is built from TRBV5-1 and TRBJ1-3, with D possibly matching TRBD1 (5 bases). The V end was cut by 4 bases, the J end by 2 bases, with 10 bases between. The length of the CDR3 is 14 residues. The germline V gene encodes CDR1 SGHRS and CDR2 YFSETQ. The CDR3 DNA reads as TGCGCCAGCAGCGAGACAGTTCCTGGAAACACCATATATTTT. Its protein is CASSETVPGNTIYF.

V gene TRBV20-1 combines with J gene TRBJ2-3; tentative D call: TRBD2 (6 bases). CDR1 is DFQATT and CDR2 is SNEGSKA in the germline V gene (reference sequence). This CDR3 region has 14 residues. CDR3 in DNA: TGCAGCCGCCCCGGGGCGGACTACACAGATACGCAGTATTTT. As protein: CSRPGADYTDTQYF.

This clonotype is a singleton in its sample. The rearrangement joins TRBV4-1 to TRBJ2-1; D perhaps matches TRBD2 (6 bases). The CDR3 extends over 14 amino acids. Germline V gene data show CDR1 as MGHRA and CDR2 as YSYEKL. V gave up 1 base and J gave up 7 bases, with 11 bases separating them. CDR3 nucleotide sequence: TGCGCCAGCAGCCAAGGGGGACTCTTTAATGAGCAGTTCTTC. It encodes CASSQGGLFNEQFF.

This clonotype was recorded only once. The V and J genes are TRBV2 and TRBJ2-1; 8 bases are a match to TRBD2. This CDR3 region has 15 residues. J gave up 5 bases and V 7 bases, and 10 bases lay outside the gene matches. Germline V gene lookup returns CDR1 SNHLY and CDR2 FYNNEI. Here the CDR3 reads CASKGGTSADNEQFF. In DNA form, the CDR3 reads TGTGCCAGCAAGGGGGGGACTAGTGCCGACAATGAGCAGTTCTTC.

This clonotype appeared a few times. The rearrangement uses TRBV3-1 and TRBJ2-2, with 10 nucleotides matching TRBD2. The CDR3 covers 16 residues. CDR1 and CDR2 from the germline V gene are LGHDT and YNNKEL (reference sequence). The trim removed 6 bases at V and 6 bases at J, leaving 10 bases unmatched. Here the CDR3 DNA reads TGTGCCAGCAGTTTCTCCGGGACTAGCGAGGCCGGGGAGCTGTTTTTT. Encoded protein: CASSFSGTSEAGELFF.

The J gene is TRBJ2-2, the V gene TRBV12-3 or TRBV12-4; 9 bases align to TRBD2. V lost 8 bases, J lost 4 bases, and 2 bases stayed unmatched. This CDR3 is built from 13 residues. The chain's CDR3 is CASRLAVTGELFF. DNA for the CDR3: TGTGCCAGCCGACTAGCGGTCACCGGGGAGCTGTTTTTT.

This clonotype was picked up a small number of times. The chain employs TRBV20-1 and TRBJ2-1, with TRBD2 matching 11 bases. V shed 1 base and J 10 bases; nucleotides not matched to a gene: 12. The CDR3 spans 16 residues. Germline V gives CDR1 DFQATT, CDR2 SNEGSKA (reference sequence). CDR3 sequence reads: CSARAPSGGPQREQFF. For the CDR3, the DNA is TGCAGTGCTAGAGCTCCTAGCGGGGGGCCTCAGAGAGAGCAGTTCTTC.

This clonotype was observed a few times. J is TRBJ2-7 and V is TRBV6-6; no firm D call. The germline gives CDR1 MNHNY, CDR2 SVGAGI (reference sequence). The length of the CDR3 is 13 residues. Trimming cost V 5 bases and J 3 bases, with 11 bases left between them. The CDR3 reads CASSTGFYYEQYF. The CDR3 DNA reads TGTGCCAGCAGTACCGGGTTCTACTACGAGCAGTACTTC.

V usage is TRBV7-6 and J usage is TRBJ2-5, with TRBD1 matching 11 bases. Trimming took 5 bases from V and 2 from J; bases not matched to a gene: 4. Germline V CDR1 and CDR2: SGHVS, FNYEAQ. CDR3 size: 15 residues. The CDR3 is CASSPRDRGQETQYF. The CDR3 DNA reads as TGTGCCAGCAGCCCCCGGGACAGGGGGCAAGAGACCCAGTACTTC.

The rearrangement uses TRBV12-3 or TRBV12-4 and TRBJ1-2, with D perhaps matching TRBD1 (5 bases). The CDR3 sequence is 12 residues long. Trimming cost V 3 bases and J 6 bases, with 8 bases left between them. CDR3 amino acids: CASSFGRDGYTF. In DNA, the CDR3 is TGTGCCAGCAGTTTCGGCAGGGATGGCTACACCTTC.

The chain couples TRBV5-1 to TRBJ2-1, with 8 nucleotides matching TRBD1. The CDR3 runs to 16 residues. From germline, CDR1 is SGHRS and CDR2 YFSETQ. V shed 4 bases and J 0 bases; nucleotides not matched to a gene: 6. The CDR3 is CASSPTGANSYNEQFF. CDR3 sequence (DNA): TGCGCCAGCAGCCCGACAGGGGCCAACTCCTACAATGAGCAGTTCTTC.

This clonotype was observed a single time. J is TRBJ2-2 and V is TRBV29-1; D gene ambiguous. V was trimmed by 4 bases and J by 5 bases, leaving 8 bases between them. The CDR3 totals 12 residues. Germline V CDR1 and CDR2: SQVTM, ANQGSEA. The CDR3 spells CSVVPWTGELFF. The DNA for the CDR3 is TGCAGCGTTGTCCCGTGGACCGGGGAGCTGTTTTTT.

The table lists this clonotype with a few counts. The gene calls are TRBV4-3 and TRBJ1-2; D gene ambiguous. Trimming removed 0 bases at V and 4 bases at J, with 24 bases between. Germline V gives CDR1 LGHNA, CDR2 YSLEER. The CDR3 runs to 19 residues. The CDR3 region is CASSQDVRGRPPISYGYTF. Here the CDR3 DNA reads TGCGCCAGCAGCCAAGACGTGCGTGGCAGGCCCCCAATTTCCTATGGCTACACCTTC.

This chain joins TRBV6-2 or TRBV6-3 and TRBJ2-1, with 7 bases aligning to TRBD1. The CDR3 extends over 16 amino acids. The junction had 8 bases not matched to a gene; V was cut back by 3 bases and J by 3 bases. Germline assignment: CDR1 MNHEY and CDR2 SVGEGT. The CDR3 region is CASSYSRQGFYNEQFF. CDR3 in DNA: TGTGCCAGCAGTTATAGCCGACAGGGATTCTACAATGAGCAGTTCTTC.

The V gene is TRBV20-1, the J gene TRBJ1-1; D is unclear. V lost 0 bases, J lost 1 base, and 12 bases lay in between. The CDR3 runs to 15 residues. Looked up from germline, CDR1 is DFQATT and CDR2 is SNEGSKA (reference sequence). CDR3 DNA: TGCAGTGCTAGAGATTTACGGGCGGAGAACACTGAAGCTTTCTTT. Protein: CSARDLRAENTEAFF.

Only a few counts were recorded for this clonotype. The chain employs TRBV20-1 and TRBJ2-1; 9 positions agree with TRBD2. V lost 1 base to trimming and J lost 7 bases; unmatched junction nucleotides: 8. Germline V gives CDR1 DFQATT, CDR2 SNEGSKA (reference sequence). This CDR3 has 15 residues. The CDR3 DNA sequence: TGCAGTGCTAGAGTCGGCGGGAGGGCATTTAATGAGCAGTTCTTC. Protein product: CSARVGGRAFNEQFF.

This clonotype was counted only a few times. In DNA form, the CDR3 reads TGCGCCAGCAGCTTGGCCGGCTTGGGGAACACTGAAGCTTTCTTT. Translating it yields CASSLAGLGNTEAFF. The genes are TRBV5-1 and TRBJ1-1; D gene uncertain. Germline assignment: CDR1 SGHRS and CDR2 YFSETQ. The V gene lost 0 bases and the J gene lost 1 base, with 10 bases spanning the gap. CDR3 length: 15 amino acids. Full variable domain (remainder filled in from reference TRBV5-1 and TRBJ1-1): KAGVTQTPRYLIKTRGQQVTLSCSPISGHRSVSWYQQTPGQGLQFLFEYFSETQRNKGNFPGRFSGRQFSNSRSEMNVSTLELGDSALYLCASSLAGLGNTEAFFGQGTRLTVV.

There are a few counts of this clonotype. V is TRBV7-2 and J is TRBJ1-2; maybe TRBD1 (5 bases). Per the germline V gene, CDR1 is SGHTA and CDR2 is FQGNSA. Between the trimmed V and J ends, which lost 1 base and 7 bases, there was a span of 19 bases. CDR3 length equals 16 residues. The CDR3 region is CASSLVGRGVGGGYTF. The CDR3 nucleotides read TGTGCCAGCAGCTTAGTGGGGCGCGGGGTAGGAGGTGGCTACACCTTC.

This clonotype was detected a few times. J is TRBJ2-2 and V is TRBV19; D call uncertain. CDR1 is LNHDA, CDR2 SQIVND, per germline (reference sequence). This CDR3 is 14 amino acids long. V was shortened by 11 bases and J by 1 base, with 14 bases between the two germline ends. DNA for the CDR3: TGTGCCGCCCAGGCAGGACGGAACACCGGGGAGCTGTTTTTT. Encoded protein: CAAQAGRNTGELFF.

This clonotype appeared many times. J is TRBJ2-7 and V is TRBV5-8; 10 bases line up with TRBD2. This CDR3 has 17 residues. CDR1 SGHTS and CDR2 YDEGEE come from the germline V gene. V was pared by 0 bases and J by 2 bases, with 8 bases of the junction left unmatched. The CDR3 region is CASSLGIGLAATYEQYF. The CDR3 DNA is TGTGCCAGCAGCTTGGGGATAGGACTAGCGGCGACCTACGAGCAGTACTTC.

This chain joins TRBV20-1 and TRBJ2-7, with a weak D call TRBD2 (6 bases). The CDR3 loop spans 15 amino acids. Trimming removed 1 base from V and 2 bases from J, with 15 bases in between. The germline V gene has CDR1 DFQATT and CDR2 SNEGSKA (reference sequence). The CDR3 nucleotides are TGCAGTGCTAGAGGGGGTCGGACTACAACCTACGAGCAGTACTTC. This sequence encodes CSARGGRTTTYEQYF.

The sample holds one count of this clonotype. J is TRBJ2-7 and V is TRBV20-1; maybe TRBD2 (5 bases). The CDR3 length is 16 residues. Germline V lookup: CDR1 DFQATT, CDR2 SNEGSKA (reference sequence). Trimming left V 2 bases short and J 2 bases short, with 19 bases between. This CDR3 is CSARNPSGFPAYEQYF. DNA of the CDR3: TGCAGTGCTAGAAACCCGAGCGGATTCCCCGCCTACGAGCAGTACTTC.